This T cell receptor (beta chain) stems from a study of blood T cell repertoires in COVID-19. Study details: The cDNA or gDNA used as material had been derived from T cells, B-cell-depleted T cells, or PBMCs.

Per the authors' pipeline: Amplification from reference gene primers served as the basis for estimated nucleated cell counts. Profiled with immunoSEQ multiplex PCR; TCRdb holds only in-frame clones, not every one. Clonal size and the V and J genes are those of that table, whereas D and trimming came from the DNA. The data hold approximately 90,000 clones, with approximately 79% observed a single time. This CDR3 has 14 amino acids. V shed 3 bases and J shed 6 bases, with 15 bases lying between them. The germline V gene encodes CDR1 SGHNT and CDR2 YYREEE (reference sequence). The sample consisted of peripheral blood. The TCR originated in a woman of 80 years or more with acute or convalescent COVID-19. J is TRBJ1-1 and V is TRBV5-4; tentative D call: TRBD1 (5 bases). The DNA for the CDR3 is TGTGCCAGCAGCTCCGGGAGGGACGGGTCTGAAGCTTTCTTT. It encodes CASSSGRDGSEAFF.